These T cell receptor beta chains were read from a single sample in a study of cytomegalovirus exposure and HLA in healthy donors. Assay used: immunoSEQ multiplex PCR; TCRdb lists only in-frame clones, some missing. The sample lists more than 90,000 clones, around three quarters occurring once. Source material: PBMCs. The receptors come from a man aged 50 to 60 in good health and CMV-seropositive. Each CDR3 is given with its conserved first and last residue. Fields, in order: J gene, clone size, V gene, D gene, CDR3 protein, CDR3 DNA. A D gene is named only where the DNA matches it firmly. The size of a clone is reported for some rows only, either as once, few or many, or as a class for expanded clones.

>TRBJ1-4|-|TRBV7-9|TRBD1
CASSGYNRGLGEKLFF
TGTGCCAGCAGCGGATATAACAGGGGGCTTGGTGAAAAACTGTTTTTT
>TRBJ2-7|-|TRBV7-9|TRBD2
CASRTASGGSYEQYF
TGTGCCAGCAGAACAGCTAGCGGGGGATCCTACGAGCAGTACTTC
>TRBJ2-7|-|TRBV7-3|TRBD2
CASSLRTSNEQYF
TGTGCCAGCAGCTTAAGGACTAGTAACGAGCAGTACTTC
>TRBJ1-1|-|TRBV10-3|-
CAISESRENTEAFF
TGTGCCATCAGTGAGTCAAGAGAGAACACTGAAGCTTTCTTT
>TRBJ2-6|-|TRBV5-1|TRBD1
CASSFPTGPLLSGANVLTF
TGCGCCAGCAGCTTCCCGACAGGGCCACTTCTCTCTGGGGCCAACGTCCTGACTTTC
>TRBJ2-7|-|TRBV4-2|TRBD2
CASSQVRASGAYEQYF
TGTGCCAGCAGCCAAGTCAGGGCTAGCGGGGCATACGAGCAGTACTTC
>TRBJ2-3|-|TRBV7-6|-
CASSSRGITDTQYF
TGTGCCAGCAGTTCCCGCGGAATTACAGATACGCAGTATTTT
>TRBJ1-6|-|TRBV10-3|-
CAISDLLGRNSPLHF
TGTGCCATCAGTGATTTATTGGGGCGGAATTCACCCCTCCACTTT
>TRBJ1-2|-|TRBV19|TRBD1
CASTYGTVASYGYTF
TGTGCCAGTACCTATGGGACAGTTGCCTCCTATGGCTACACCTTC
>TRBJ1-1|few|TRBV7-2|-
CASSLVAGRAEAFF
TGTGCCAGCAGCTTAGTGGCCGGGAGGGCTGAAGCTTTCTTT
>TRBJ2-5|-|TRBV5-1|-
CASSLGGEETQYF
TGCGCCAGCAGCTTGGGCGGGGAAGAGACCCAGTACTTC
>TRBJ2-6|-|TRBV4-1|-
CASSQENSANVLTF
TGCGCCAGCAGCCAAGAGAACTCGGCCAACGTCCTGACTTTC
>TRBJ2-7|few|TRBV6-1|-
CASSDGQRVASYEQYF
TGTGCCAGCAGTGATGGCCAGCGGGTGGCCTCCTACGAGCAGTACTTC
>TRBJ2-3|-|TRBV5-1|-
CASRPPGAGNTDTQYF
TGCGCCAGCAGGCCTCCTGGGGCGGGGAACACAGATACGCAGTATTTT
>TRBJ1-5|-|TRBV4-2|TRBD1
CASSSRDREPQHF
TGTGCCAGCAGCTCCCGGGACAGGGAGCCCCAGCATTTT
>TRBJ1-1|few|TRBV6-6|-
CASTISTGTEAFF
TGTGCCAGCACCATCTCGACAGGAACCGAAGCTTTCTTT
>TRBJ1-1|-|TRBV6-5|-
CASSYSAGYVAFF
TGTGCCAGCAGTTACTCCGCGGGGTATGTAGCTTTCTTT
>TRBJ1-2|few|TRBV28|-
CASSITNYGYTF
TGTGCCAGCAGTATAACTAACTATGGCTACACCTTC
>TRBJ2-7|-|TRBV29-1|-
CSVGSGSYEQYF
TGCAGCGTTGGTTCAGGATCCTACGAGCAGTACTTC
>TRBJ1-4|-|TRBV27|-
CASSPPGLGEKLFF
TGTGCCAGCAGCCCCCCGGGATTAGGGGAAAAACTGTTTTTT
>TRBJ2-2|-|TRBV30|TRBD2
CAWSKAGGPAGELFF
TGTGCCTGGAGTAAAGCGGGGGGGCCCGCCGGGGAGCTGTTTTTT
>TRBJ2-2|-|TRBV10-1|-
CASSDTGLANTGELFF
TGCGCCAGCAGTGATACAGGGTTGGCCAACACCGGGGAGCTGTTTTTT
>TRBJ2-1|-|TRBV2|TRBD1
CARRRQGASYNEQFF
TGTGCCAGACGAAGACAGGGGGCATCCTACAATGAGCAGTTCTTC
>TRBJ1-4|-|TRBV2|-
CASRQVTGEKLFF
TGTGCCAGCAGGCAAGTCACGGGTGAAAAACTGTTTTTT
>TRBJ2-6|-|TRBV9|-
CASSVEGRSGANVLTF
TGTGCCAGCAGCGTAGAGGGGAGGTCTGGGGCCAACGTCCTGACTTTC
>TRBJ2-3|-|TRBV5-1|-
CASSLATGEDTQYF
TGCGCCAGCAGCTTGGCCACGGGGGAAGATACGCAGTATTTT
>TRBJ2-1|-|TRBV19|TRBD1
CASTSGGGEQFF
TGTGCCAGTACTTCAGGGGGCGGTGAGCAGTTCTTC
>TRBJ2-2|-|TRBV28|-
CASSFANTGELFF
TGTGCCAGCAGTTTCGCGAACACCGGGGAGCTGTTTTTT
>TRBJ1-5|few|TRBV7-9|-
CASSPGDNQPQHF
TGTGCCAGCAGCCCTGGAGACAATCAGCCCCAGCATTTT
>TRBJ2-3|-|TRBV7-8|TRBD1
CASSFGQGAGTDTQYF
TGTGCCAGCAGCTTTGGACAGGGGGCGGGCACAGATACGCAGTATTTT
>TRBJ1-5|few|TRBV30|-
CAWSVKGEEPQHF
TGTGCCTGGAGTGTAAAGGGGGAAGAGCCCCAGCATTTT
>TRBJ1-1|-|TRBV23-1|-
CATQGKEYTEAFF
TGCGCCACCCAGGGGAAGGAGTACACTGAAGCTTTCTTT
>TRBJ2-7|-|TRBV6-5|-
CASTGSGSRYEQYF
TGTGCCAGCACCGGCTCAGGGTCGAGGTACGAGCAGTACTTC
>TRBJ1-2|-|TRBV19|TRBD1
CASRDRGRRSYGYTF
TGTGCCAGCCGGGACAGGGGCCGGCGGAGCTATGGCTACACCTTC
>TRBJ2-5|-|TRBV2|TRBD1
CASSPGTGLTIQETQYF
TGTGCCAGCAGCCCCGGGACAGGGTTGACTATCCAAGAGACCCAGTACTTC
>TRBJ1-3|-|TRBV15|-
CATSTGAGNTIYF
TGTGCCACCAGCACGGGTGCTGGAAACACCATATATTTT
>TRBJ1-1|-|TRBV7-3|TRBD1
CASSGAGGMNTEAFF
TGTGCCAGCAGCGGTGCAGGGGGGATGAACACTGAAGCTTTCTTT
>TRBJ1-3|few|TRBV5-1|-
CASSLSQPGNTIYF
TGCGCCAGCAGCTTGTCACAGCCCGGAAACACCATATATTTT
>TRBJ2-5|-|TRBV2|-
CASSEDGRETQYF
TGTGCCAGCAGTGAAGATGGGAGAGAGACCCAGTACTTC
>TRBJ2-1|-|TRBV18|-
CASSPPAGEQFF
TGTGCCAGCTCACCACCGGCGGGGGAGCAGTTCTTC
>TRBJ2-7|-|TRBV2|TRBD2
CASRGSGGSYEQYF
TGTGCCAGCAGGGGTAGCGGGGGGTCCTACGAGCAGTACTTC
>TRBJ2-7|-|TRBV11-2|TRBD1
CASSQGTGAYEQYF
TGTGCCAGCAGCCAGGGGACAGGGGCCTACGAGCAGTACTTC
>TRBJ2-2|-|TRBV30|-
CAWDRDFTGELFF
TGTGCCTGGGACAGGGACTTCACCGGGGAGCTGTTTTTT
>TRBJ2-5|-|TRBV19|-
CASRLEGVEGETQYF
TGTGCCAGTAGGCTCGAAGGGGTGGAGGGAGAGACCCAGTACTTC
>TRBJ1-2|-|TRBV5-1|TRBD1
CASSPGGTENYGYTF
TGCGCCAGCAGCCCAGGCGGGACAGAGAACTATGGCTACACCTTC
>TRBJ1-4|once|TRBV18|-
CASSPRQVDRTNEKLFF
TGTGCCAGCTCACCGAGACAGGTCGACAGAACTAATGAAAAACTGTTTTTT